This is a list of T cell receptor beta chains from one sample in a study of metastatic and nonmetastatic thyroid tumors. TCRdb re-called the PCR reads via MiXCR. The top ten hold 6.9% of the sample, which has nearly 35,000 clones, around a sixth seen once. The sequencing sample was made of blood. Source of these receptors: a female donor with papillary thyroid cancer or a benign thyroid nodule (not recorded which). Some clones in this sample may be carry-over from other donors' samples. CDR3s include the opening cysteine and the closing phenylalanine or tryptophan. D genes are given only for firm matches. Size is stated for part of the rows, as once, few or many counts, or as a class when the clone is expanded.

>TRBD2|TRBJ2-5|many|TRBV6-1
TGTGCCAGCAGTGGGGAAGGACTAGCGGGAGCAGAGACCCAGTACTTC
CASSGEGLAGAETQYF
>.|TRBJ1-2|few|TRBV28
TGTGCCAGCAGTTTTGCGGGGGGTGGCTACACCTTC
CASSFAGGGYTF
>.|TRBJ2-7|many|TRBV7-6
TGTGCCAGCAGCTTACAGGGCTCTAGCTCCTACGAGCAGTACTTC
CASSLQGSSSYEQYF
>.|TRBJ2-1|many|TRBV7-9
TGTGCCAGCAGCACACCCGCGGGGGAGCAGTTCTTC
CASSTPAGEQFF
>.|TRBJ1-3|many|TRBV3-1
TGTGCCAGCAGCCAAGGGCGGGGACTAATGGGGGCCATATATTTT
CASSQGRGLMGAIYF
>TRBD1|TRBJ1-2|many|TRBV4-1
TGCGCCAGCAGCCTCGGACAGGGCGGCTATGGCTACACCTTC
CASSLGQGGYGYTF
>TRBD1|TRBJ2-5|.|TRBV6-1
TGTGCCAGCAGTGTGCACAGGGGTGGACAGACCCAGTACTTC
CASSVHRGGQTQYF
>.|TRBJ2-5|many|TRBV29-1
TGCAGCGGTGGAGGGAGGAAGACCCAGTACTTC
CSGGGRKTQYF
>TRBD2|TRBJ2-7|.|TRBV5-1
TGCGCCAGCAGCTTGTGGCCAGCGGGAGTCTACGATCAGTACTTC
CASSLWPAGVYDQYF
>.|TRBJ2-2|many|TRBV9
TGTGCCAGCAGCAGGGGGGGCTCGAACACCGGGGAGCTGTTTTTT
CASSRGGSNTGELFF
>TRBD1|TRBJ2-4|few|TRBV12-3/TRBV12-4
TGTGCCAGCAGTTTAGACGGACAGGCCAAAAAAATTCAGTACTTC
CASSLDGQAKKIQYF
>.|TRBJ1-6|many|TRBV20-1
TGCAGTGCTTCCTTCCCCGGCGGTAATTCACCCCTCCACTTT
CSASFPGGNSPLHF
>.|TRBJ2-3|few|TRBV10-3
TGTGCCATCCAAGCGGTAGGTCCAGATACGCAGTATTTT
CAIQAVGPDTQYF
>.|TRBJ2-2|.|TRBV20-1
TGCAGTGCCAGTAAAAGCTGGAACACCGGGGAGCTGTTTTTT
CSASKSWNTGELFF
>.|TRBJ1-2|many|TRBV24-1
TGTGCCACCAGTGATTGGACTTCCGGCTACACCTTC
CATSDWTSGYTF
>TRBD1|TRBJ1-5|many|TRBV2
TGTGCCAGCCGTAGGGACAGGGAGATTGCGGGCAATCAGCCCCAGCATTTT
CASRRDREIAGNQPQHF
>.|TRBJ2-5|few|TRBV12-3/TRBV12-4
TGTGCCAGCAGTTTCCTCCCTGTAAGCTCCCGGGAGACCCAGTACTTC
CASSFLPVSSRETQYF
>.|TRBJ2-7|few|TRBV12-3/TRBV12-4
TGTGCCAGCAGTTTTGGGGGGTTAGGAGTTTACGAGCAGTACTTC
CASSFGGLGVYEQYF
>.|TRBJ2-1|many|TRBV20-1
TGCAGTGCTAGAGATACTAGAGACTACAATGAGCAGTTCTTC
CSARDTRDYNEQFF
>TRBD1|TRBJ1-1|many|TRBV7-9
TGTGCCAGCAGCGGATCCGGGACAGGGGGCCCTGAAGCTTTCTTT
CASSGSGTGGPEAFF
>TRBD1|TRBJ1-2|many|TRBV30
TGTGCCTGGAGTCATATCCGGGACAGGGGGCACGGTGGCTACACCTTC
CAWSHIRDRGHGGYTF
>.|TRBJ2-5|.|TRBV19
TGTGCCAGTAGTATAGCCATAAAAGAGACCCAGTACTTC
CASSIAIKETQYF
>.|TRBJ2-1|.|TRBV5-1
TGCGCCAGCAGCTTGGCGACTAGGGGCAATGAGCAGTTCTTC
CASSLATRGNEQFF
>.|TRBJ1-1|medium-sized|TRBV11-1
TGTGCCAGCAGCTTACGAGGGTTGGGTGGCGCTGAAGCTTTCTTT
CASSLRGLGGAEAFF
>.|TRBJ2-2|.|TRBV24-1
TGTGCCACCATCAGGCAGGGGTCTGACACCGGGGAGCTGTTTTTT
CATIRQGSDTGELFF
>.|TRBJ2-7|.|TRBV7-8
TGTGCCAGCAGCTTTGGGGCGCAAAGCTCCTACGAGCAGTACTTC
CASSFGAQSSYEQYF
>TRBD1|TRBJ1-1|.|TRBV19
TGTGCCAGTAGTACCAGGGGGATGTCTGAAGCTTTCTTT
CASSTRGMSEAFF
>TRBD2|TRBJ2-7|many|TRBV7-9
TGTGCCAGCAGCTTAGCGGCGGGGGGACGAGAGCAGTACTTC
CASSLAAGGREQYF
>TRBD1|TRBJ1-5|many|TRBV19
TGTGCCAGTAGTCTTACAGGGGGCGCGGGGCAGCCCCAGCATTTT
CASSLTGGAGQPQHF
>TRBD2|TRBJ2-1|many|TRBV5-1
TGCGCTAGTAGCGGGGACGCTTACAATGAGCAGTTCTTC
CASSGDAYNEQFF
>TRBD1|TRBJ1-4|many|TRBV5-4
TGTGCCAGCAGCCTACAGGGGGCAACTAATGAAAAACTGTTTTTT
CASSLQGATNEKLFF
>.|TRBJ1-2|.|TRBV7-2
TGTGCCAGCAGCTTAGCCCAGGGAGGCGGCTATGGCTACACCTTC
CASSLAQGGGYGYTF
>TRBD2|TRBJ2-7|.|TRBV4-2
TGTGCCAGCAGCCAAGACGATTTAGCGGGATCGTGCCTCTACGAGCAGTACTTC
CASSQDDLAGSCLYEQYF
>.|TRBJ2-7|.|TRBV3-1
TGTGCCAGCAGCCACCTTAGCACTGGCGAGCAGTTGTTC
CASSHLSTGEQLF
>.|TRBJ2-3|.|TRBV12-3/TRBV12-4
TGTGCCAGCAGTCAACCGAGGAGTCGACCGGGAGCAGATACGCAGTATTTT
CASSQPRSRPGADTQYF
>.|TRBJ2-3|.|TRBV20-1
TGCAGTGCCAGTGCTCGGGAGCTTGGAACAGATACGAAGTGTTTT
CSASARELGTDTKCF